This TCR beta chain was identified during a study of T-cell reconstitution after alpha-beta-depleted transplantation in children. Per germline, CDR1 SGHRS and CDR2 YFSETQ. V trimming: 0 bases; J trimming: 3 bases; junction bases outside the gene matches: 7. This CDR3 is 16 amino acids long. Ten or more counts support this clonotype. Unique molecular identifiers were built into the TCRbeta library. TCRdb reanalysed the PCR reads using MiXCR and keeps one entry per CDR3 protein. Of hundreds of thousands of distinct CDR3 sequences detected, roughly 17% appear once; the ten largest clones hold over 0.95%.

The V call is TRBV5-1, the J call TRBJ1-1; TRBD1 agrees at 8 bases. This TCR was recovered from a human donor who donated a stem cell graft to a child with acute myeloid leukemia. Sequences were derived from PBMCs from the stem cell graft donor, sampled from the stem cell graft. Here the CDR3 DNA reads TGCGCCAGCAGCTTGGAGACAGGGGACTGGGACACTGAAGCTTTCTTT. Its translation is CASSLETGDWDTEAFF.